This TCR beta chain was captured in a study of blood T cell repertoires in COVID-19. Background on the study: COVID-19 samples collected from the United States, Italy and Spain covered acute and convalescent phases.

Germline loops: CDR1 SQVTM, CDR2 ANQGSEA. This CDR3 spans 15 amino acids. With 7 bases clipped from V and 8 bases from J, the junction kept 17 bases outside the gene matches. Methods used by the authors: Reference gene primer amplification gave nucleated cell count estimates. Data came from immunoSEQ multiplex PCR; TCRdb stores just in-frame clones and leaves some out. V and J calls plus clone size are reproduced from that table; the DNA served to infer D and trimming. The sample consists of about 200,000 clones, approximately 83% of them appearing once. This TCR derives from a human donor with active or convalescent COVID-19. The donor label of this sample is uncertain. V usage is TRBV29-1 and J usage is TRBJ2-1, with TRBD1 identical over 7 bases. Sequencing used peripheral blood. The CDR3: CSGISGTEVIDEQFF. The CDR3 nucleotides are TGCAGCGGAATATCCGGGACAGAGGTTATCGATGAGCAGTTCTTC.